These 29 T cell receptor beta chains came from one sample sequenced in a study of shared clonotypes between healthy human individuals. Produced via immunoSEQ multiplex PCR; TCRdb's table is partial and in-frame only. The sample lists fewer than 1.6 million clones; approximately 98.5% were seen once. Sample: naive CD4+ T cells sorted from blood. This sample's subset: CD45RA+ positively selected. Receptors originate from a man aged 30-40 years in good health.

Here the CDR3 reads CASSSPDVGMGTQYF. The CDR3 region has the DNA TGTGCCAGCAGCTCACCGGATGTCGGGATGGGGACCCAGTACTTC. This sequence joins TRBV5-4 and TRBJ2-5; tentative D call: TRBD2 (5 bases). Germline V gene lookup returns CDR1 SGHNT and CDR2 YYREEE (reference sequence). The CDR3 loop spans 15 amino acids. Trimming took 3 bases from V and 7 from J, leaving 19 bases between them.

For the CDR3, the DNA is TGTGCCAGCAGTTGGAGCGGGAGTCGCTACGAGCAGTACTTC. As protein: CASSWSGSRYEQYF. The chain combines TRBV28 with TRBJ2-5; 8 nucleotides line up with TRBD2. Judging by the DNA end, TRBJ2-7 fits better; the J call may be wrong. The CDR3 length is 14 residues. Germline CDR1 is MDHEN and CDR2 is SYDVKM.

CDR3 DNA: TGTGCCAGCAGTTCGACGGTTAGCAATCAGCCCCAGCATTTT. It yields the protein CASSSTVSNQPQHF. The chain couples TRBV25-1 to TRBJ1-5; D not certain. CDR1 and CDR2 (germline): MGHDK, SYGVNS. This CDR3 spans 14 amino acids. V was clipped by 5 bases and J by 0 bases, with 8 bases between them.

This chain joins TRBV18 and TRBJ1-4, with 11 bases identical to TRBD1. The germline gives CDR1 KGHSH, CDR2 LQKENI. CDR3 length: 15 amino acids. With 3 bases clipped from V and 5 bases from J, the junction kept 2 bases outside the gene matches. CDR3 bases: TGTGCCAGCTCACCCGGGACAGGGGGAAATGAAAAACTGTTTTTT. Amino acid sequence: CASSPGTGGNEKLFF.

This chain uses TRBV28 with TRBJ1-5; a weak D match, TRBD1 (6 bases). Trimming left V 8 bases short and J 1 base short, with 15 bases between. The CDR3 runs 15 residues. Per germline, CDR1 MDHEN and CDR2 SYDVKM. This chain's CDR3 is CASGGRRGSNQPQHF. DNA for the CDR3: TGTGCCAGCGGGGGCCGGAGAGGGAGCAATCAGCCCCAGCATTTT. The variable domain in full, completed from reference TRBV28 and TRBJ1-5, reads DVKVTQSSRYLVKRTGEKVFLECVQDMDHENMFWYRQDPGLGLRLIYFSYDVKMKEKGDIPEGYSVSREKKERFSLILESASTNQTSMYLCASGGRRGSNQPQHFGDGTRLSIL.

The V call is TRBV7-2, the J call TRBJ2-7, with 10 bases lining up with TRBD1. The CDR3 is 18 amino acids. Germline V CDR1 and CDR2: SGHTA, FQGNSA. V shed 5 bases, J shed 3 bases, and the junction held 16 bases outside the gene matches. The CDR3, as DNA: TGTGCCAGCAGCCTCCGGGACAGGGGTCCTCTTGAAGACTACGAGCAGTACTTC. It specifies CASSLRDRGPLEDYEQYF.

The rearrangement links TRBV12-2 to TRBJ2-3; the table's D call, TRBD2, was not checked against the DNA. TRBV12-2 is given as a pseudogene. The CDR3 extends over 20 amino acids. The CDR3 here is CASRLACRVRDLSQPDTQYF. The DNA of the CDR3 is TGTGCAAGTCGCTTAGCTTGTAGGGTGCGGGACCTCAGTCAACCAGATACGCAGTATTTT.

The CDR3 DNA sequence: TGTGCCAGCTCACCTCGGTTAGAAAAATACCAAGAGACCCAGTACTTC. Translation: CASSPRLEKYQETQYF. This chain joins TRBV18 and TRBJ2-5; no clear D. CDR1 and CDR2 (germline): KGHSH, LQKENI. V lost 3 bases to trimming and J lost 0 bases, with 14 bases between them. The CDR3 is made up of 16 amino acids.

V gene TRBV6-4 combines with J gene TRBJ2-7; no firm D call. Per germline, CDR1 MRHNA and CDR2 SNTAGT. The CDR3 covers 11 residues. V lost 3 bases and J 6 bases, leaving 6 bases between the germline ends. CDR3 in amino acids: CASSEGGEQYF. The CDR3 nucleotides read TGTGCCAGCAGTGAGGGTGGCGAGCAGTACTTC.

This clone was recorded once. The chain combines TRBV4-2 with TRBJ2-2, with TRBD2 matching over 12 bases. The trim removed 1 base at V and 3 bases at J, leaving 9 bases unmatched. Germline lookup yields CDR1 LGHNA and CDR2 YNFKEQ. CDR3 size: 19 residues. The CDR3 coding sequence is TGTGCCAGCAGCCAAGTCCGGACTAGCGGGACAATGTACACCGGGGAGCTGTTTTTT. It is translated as CASSQVRTSGTMYTGELFF.

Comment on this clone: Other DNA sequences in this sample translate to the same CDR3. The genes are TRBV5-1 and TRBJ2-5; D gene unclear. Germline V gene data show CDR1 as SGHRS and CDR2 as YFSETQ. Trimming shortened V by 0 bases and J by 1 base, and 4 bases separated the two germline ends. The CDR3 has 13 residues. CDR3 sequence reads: CASSLALQETQYF. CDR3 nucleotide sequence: TGCGCCAGCAGCTTGGCTCTCCAAGAGACCCAGTACTTC.

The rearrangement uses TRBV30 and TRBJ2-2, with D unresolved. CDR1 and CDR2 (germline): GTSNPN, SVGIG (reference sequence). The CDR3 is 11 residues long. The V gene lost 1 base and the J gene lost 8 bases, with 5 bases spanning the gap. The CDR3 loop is CAWSARGELFF. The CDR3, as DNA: TGTGCCTGGAGTGCGCGGGGGGAGCTGTTTTTT.

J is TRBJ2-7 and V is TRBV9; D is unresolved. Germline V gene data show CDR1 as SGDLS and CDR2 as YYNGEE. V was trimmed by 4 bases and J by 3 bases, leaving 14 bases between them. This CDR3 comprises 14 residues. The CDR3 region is CASSPRLLHYEQYF. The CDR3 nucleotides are TGTGCCAGCAGCCCCCGGTTATTACACTACGAGCAGTACTTC.

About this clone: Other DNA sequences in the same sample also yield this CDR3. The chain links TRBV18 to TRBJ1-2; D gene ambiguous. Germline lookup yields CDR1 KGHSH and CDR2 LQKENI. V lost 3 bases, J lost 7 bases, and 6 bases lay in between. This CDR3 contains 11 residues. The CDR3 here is CASSPGFGYTF. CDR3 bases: TGTGCCAGCTCACCGGGCTTTGGCTACACCTTC.

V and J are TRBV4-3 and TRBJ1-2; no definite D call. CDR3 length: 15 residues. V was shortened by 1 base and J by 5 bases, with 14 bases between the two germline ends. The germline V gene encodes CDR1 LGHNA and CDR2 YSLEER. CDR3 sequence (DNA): TGCGCCAGCAGCCAAGTTGACCCGGGCCGATATGGCTACACCTTC. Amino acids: CASSQVDPGRYGYTF.

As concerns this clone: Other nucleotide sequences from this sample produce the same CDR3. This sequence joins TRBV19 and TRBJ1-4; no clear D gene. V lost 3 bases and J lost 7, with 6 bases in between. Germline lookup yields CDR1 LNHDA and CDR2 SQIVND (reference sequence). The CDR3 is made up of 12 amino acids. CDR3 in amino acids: CASSIRGEKLFF. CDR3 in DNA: TGTGCCAGTAGTATTCGGGGTGAAAAACTGTTTTTT.

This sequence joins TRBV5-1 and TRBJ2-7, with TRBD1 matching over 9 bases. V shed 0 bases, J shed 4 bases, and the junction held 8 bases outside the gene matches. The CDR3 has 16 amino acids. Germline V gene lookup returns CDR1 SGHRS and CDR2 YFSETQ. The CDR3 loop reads CASSLDPTGGWYEQYF. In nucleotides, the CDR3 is TGCGCCAGCAGCTTGGACCCGACAGGGGGTTGGTACGAGCAGTACTTC. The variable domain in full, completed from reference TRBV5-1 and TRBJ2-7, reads KAGVTQTPRYLIKTRGQQVTLSCSPISGHRSVSWYQQTPGQGLQFLFEYFSETQRNKGNFPGRFSGRQFSNSRSEMNVSTLELGDSALYLCASSLDPTGGWYEQYFGPGTRLTVT.

The CDR3 loop reads CASSQRNPTRAGGELFF. CDR3 sequence (DNA): TGTGCCAGCAGCCAACGAAACCCGACCAGGGCGGGCGGGGAGCTGTTTTTT. The chain links TRBV7-9 to TRBJ2-2; D possibly matches TRBD1 or TRBD2 (5 bases each). The CDR3 consists of 17 residues. The V and J ends lost 5 bases and 7 bases respectively, with 23 bases between them. Germline CDR1 reads SEHNR; CDR2 reads FQNEAQ (reference sequence).

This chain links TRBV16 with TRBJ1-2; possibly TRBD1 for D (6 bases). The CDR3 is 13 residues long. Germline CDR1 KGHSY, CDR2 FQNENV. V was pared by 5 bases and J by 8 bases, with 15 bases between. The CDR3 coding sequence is TGTGCCAGCAGCGAAGTCACAGGGAAGGGCTACACCTTC. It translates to CASSEVTGKGYTF.

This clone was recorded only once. DNA for the CDR3: TGTGCCAGCAGCCGGGGGGTAGCGGGCTTCAGCGAGCAGTACTTC. Its translation is CASSRGVAGFSEQYF. The V gene is TRBV11-2, the J gene TRBJ2-7; 7 bases are shared with TRBD2. From germline, CDR1 is SGHAT and CDR2 FQNNGV. The CDR3 totals 15 residues. V lost 5 bases and J lost 6; bases outside the gene matches: 13.

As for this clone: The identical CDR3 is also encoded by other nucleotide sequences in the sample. The CDR3 spells CSVGTGAYEQYF. CDR3 nucleotides: TGCAGCGTTGGAACAGGGGCCTACGAGCAGTACTTC. This rearrangement joins TRBV29-1 to TRBJ2-7; 7 nucleotides align to TRBD1. Germline CDR1 and CDR2: SQVTM and ANQGSEA. The CDR3 length is 12 residues. With V trimmed by 4 bases and J by 2 bases, 2 bases remained unmatched.

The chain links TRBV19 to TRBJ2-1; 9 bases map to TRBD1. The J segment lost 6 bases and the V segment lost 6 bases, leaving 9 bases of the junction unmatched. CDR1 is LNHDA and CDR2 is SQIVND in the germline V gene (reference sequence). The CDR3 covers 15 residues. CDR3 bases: TGTGCCAGTAGCCAACGGGACAGGGCAAGCAATGAGCAGTTCTTC. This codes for CASSQRDRASNEQFF.

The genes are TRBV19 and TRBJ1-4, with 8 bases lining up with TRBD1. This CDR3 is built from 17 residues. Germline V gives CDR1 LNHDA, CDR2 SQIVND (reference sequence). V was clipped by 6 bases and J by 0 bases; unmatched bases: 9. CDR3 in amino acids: CASRGGTGIPTNEKLFF. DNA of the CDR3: TGTGCCAGTAGGGGCGGGACAGGCATACCAACTAATGAAAAACTGTTTTTT.

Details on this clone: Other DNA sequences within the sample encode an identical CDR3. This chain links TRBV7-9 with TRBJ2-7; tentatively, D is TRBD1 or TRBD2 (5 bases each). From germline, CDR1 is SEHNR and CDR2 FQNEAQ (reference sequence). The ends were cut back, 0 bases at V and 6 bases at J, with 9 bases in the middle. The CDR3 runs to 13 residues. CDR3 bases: TGTGCCAGCAGCTTAGCTGGGGGATCCGAGCAGTACTTC. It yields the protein CASSLAGGSEQYF.

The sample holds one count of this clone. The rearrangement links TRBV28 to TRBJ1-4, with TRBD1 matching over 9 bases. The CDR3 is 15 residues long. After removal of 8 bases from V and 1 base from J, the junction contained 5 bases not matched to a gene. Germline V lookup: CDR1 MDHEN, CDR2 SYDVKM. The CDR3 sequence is CASGTGRLTNEKLFF. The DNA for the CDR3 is TGTGCCAGCGGGACAGGGAGATTAACTAATGAAAAACTGTTTTTT.

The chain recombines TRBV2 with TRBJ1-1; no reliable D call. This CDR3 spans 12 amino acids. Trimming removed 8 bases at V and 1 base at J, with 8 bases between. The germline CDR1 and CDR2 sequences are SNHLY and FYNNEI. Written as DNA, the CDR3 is TGTGCCAGCTTTGGGCGGAACACTGAAGCTTTCTTT. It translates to CASFGRNTEAFF.

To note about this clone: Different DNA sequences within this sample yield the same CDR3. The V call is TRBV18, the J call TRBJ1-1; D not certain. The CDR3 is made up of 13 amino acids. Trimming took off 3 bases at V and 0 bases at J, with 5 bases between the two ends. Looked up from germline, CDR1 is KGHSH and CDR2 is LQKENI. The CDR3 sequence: CASSPPLNTEAFF. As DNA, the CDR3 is TGTGCCAGCTCACCCCCCTTGAACACTGAAGCTTTCTTT. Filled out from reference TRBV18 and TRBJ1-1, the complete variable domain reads NAGVMQNPRHLVRRRGQEARLRCSPMKGHSHVYWYRQLPEEGLKFMVYLQKENIIDESGMPKERFSAEFPKEGPSILRIQQVVRGDSAAYFCASSPPLNTEAFFGQGTRLTVV.

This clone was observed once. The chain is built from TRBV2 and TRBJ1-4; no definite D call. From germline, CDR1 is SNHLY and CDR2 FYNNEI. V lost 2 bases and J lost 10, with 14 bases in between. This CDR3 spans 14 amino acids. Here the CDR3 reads CASSEPGGRGKLFF. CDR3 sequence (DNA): TGTGCCAGCAGTGAACCGGGTGGGCGCGGAAAACTGTTTTTT.

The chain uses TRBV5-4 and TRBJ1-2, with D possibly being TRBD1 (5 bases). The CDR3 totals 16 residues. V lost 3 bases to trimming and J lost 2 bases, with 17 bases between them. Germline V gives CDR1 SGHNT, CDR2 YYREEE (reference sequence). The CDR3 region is CASSSLTREANYGYTF. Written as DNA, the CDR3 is TGTGCCAGCAGCTCCCTCACCAGGGAGGCCAACTATGGCTACACCTTC.